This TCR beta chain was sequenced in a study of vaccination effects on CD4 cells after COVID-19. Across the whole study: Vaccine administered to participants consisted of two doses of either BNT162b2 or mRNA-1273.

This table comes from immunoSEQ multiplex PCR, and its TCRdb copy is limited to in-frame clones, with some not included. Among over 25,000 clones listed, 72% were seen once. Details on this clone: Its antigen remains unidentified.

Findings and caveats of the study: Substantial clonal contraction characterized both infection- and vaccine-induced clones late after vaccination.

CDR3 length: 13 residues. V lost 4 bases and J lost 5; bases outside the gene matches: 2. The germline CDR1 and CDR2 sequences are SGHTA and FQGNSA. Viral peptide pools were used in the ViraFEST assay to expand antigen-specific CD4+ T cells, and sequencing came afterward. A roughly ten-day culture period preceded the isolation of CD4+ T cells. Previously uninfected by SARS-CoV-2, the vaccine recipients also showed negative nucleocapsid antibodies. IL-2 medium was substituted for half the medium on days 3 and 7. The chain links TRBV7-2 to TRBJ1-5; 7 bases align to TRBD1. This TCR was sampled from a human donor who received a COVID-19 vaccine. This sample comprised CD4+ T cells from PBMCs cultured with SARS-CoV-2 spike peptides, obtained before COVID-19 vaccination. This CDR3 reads CASSSGQHQPQHF. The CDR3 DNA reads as TGTGCCAGCAGCTCGGGACAGCATCAGCCCCAGCATTTT.